What follows are 30 T cell receptor beta chains derived from one specimen sequenced in a study of blood T cell repertoires in COVID-19. Method: immunoSEQ multiplex PCR; TCRdb's copy keeps in-frame clones and lacks some. The sample lists about 370,000 clones, about 90% occurring once. Specimen: peripheral blood. These receptors came from a young woman with COVID-19, enrolled during active disease.

CDR3 loop: CASSYFAGLLTDTQYF. DNA for the CDR3: TGTGCCAGCAGTTATTTTGCGGGGCTGCTCACAGATACGCAGTATTTT. This rearrangement joins TRBV6-2 or TRBV6-3 to TRBJ2-3; perhaps TRBD2 as D (6 bases). There are 16 residues in the CDR3. From germline, CDR1 is MNHEY and CDR2 SVGEGT. With 3 bases removed from V and 2 bases from J, the gap between germline ends came to 15 bases.

J is TRBJ2-3 and V is TRBV6-2 or TRBV6-3, with TRBD2 matching 14 bases. The CDR3 extends over 18 amino acids. CDR1 and CDR2 (germline): MNHEY, SVGEGT. The junction had 8 bases not matched to a gene; V was cut back by 2 bases and J by 4 bases. The CDR3 nucleotides read TGTGCCAGCAGTTACCCCACCGGGACTAGCGGGGGCCCAGATACGCAGTATTTT. Residues: CASSYPTGTSGGPDTQYF.

The chain carries TRBV7-9 and TRBJ2-7; maybe TRBD1 (6 bases). V lost 3 bases and J lost 6, with 12 bases in between. Germline V gene data show CDR1 as SEHNR and CDR2 as FQNEAQ (reference sequence). The CDR3 is made up of 13 amino acids. The CDR3 coding sequence is TGTGCCAGCAGCTTGAGAACAGGGACCGAGCAGTACTTC. Its translation is CASSLRTGTEQYF.

This clone appeared a single time. The CDR3 spells CASSFKGATNEKLFF. In DNA form, the CDR3 reads TGTGCCAGCAGCTTTAAAGGGGCAACTAATGAAAAACTGTTTTTT. V and J are TRBV11-2 and TRBJ1-4; perhaps TRBD1 as D (5 bases). This CDR3 has 15 amino acids. Germline V lookup: CDR1 SGHAT, CDR2 FQNNGV. Trimming shortened V by 3 bases and J by 0 bases, and 8 bases separated the two germline ends.

V usage is TRBV27 and J usage is TRBJ2-4; TRBD2 agrees at 8 bases. V dropped 5 bases and J dropped 1; count of bases not matched to a gene: 16. The CDR3 is 19 amino acids. CDR1 MNHEY and CDR2 SMNVEV come from the germline V gene (reference sequence). CDR3 coding DNA: TGTGCCAGCAGTCCGATACGGGGGGGTAGGGCAATCGCCAAAAACATTCAGTACTTC. Its translation: CASSPIRGGRAIAKNIQYF.

The rearrangement joins TRBV14 to TRBJ2-5, with D uncertain. The V gene's germline CDR1 is SGHDN and CDR2 FVKESK. V gave up 0 bases and J gave up 5 bases, with 16 bases separating them. The CDR3 is 16 residues long. The CDR3 DNA reads as TGTGCCAGCAGCCAAGAGTATTCGCCCTATACCGAGACCCAGTACTTC. Translating it yields CASSQEYSPYTETQYF.

The J gene is TRBJ2-1, the V gene TRBV4-3; 11 nucleotides agree with TRBD2. The V gene's germline CDR1 is LGHNA and CDR2 YSLEER. The CDR3 sequence is 17 residues long. J gave up 7 bases and V 3 bases, and 11 bases lay outside the gene matches. CDR3 DNA: TGCGCCAGCAGCCAGACGTTAGCGGGAGGGCCCTCGAATGAGCAGTTCTTC. Translating it yields CASSQTLAGGPSNEQFF.

The chain employs TRBV28 and TRBJ1-6; 8 positions match TRBD1. Germline V gives CDR1 MDHEN, CDR2 SYDVKM. J gave up 4 bases and V 6 bases, and 5 bases lay outside the gene matches. This CDR3 contains 15 residues. The CDR3 DNA reads TGTGCCAGCAGCAAGCAGGGGGCTTATAATTCACCCCTCCACTTT. Its protein product is CASSKQGAYNSPLHF.

Only a few counts were recorded for this clone. The chain uses TRBV7-9 and TRBJ2-1; the match to TRBD2 covers 16 bases. Trimming took 5 bases from V and 15 from J; bases not matched to a gene: 13. From germline, CDR1 is SEHNR and CDR2 FQNEAQ (reference sequence). The CDR3 has 16 residues. The CDR3 DNA sequence: TGTGCCAGCAGCCCGGCCGGGACTAGCGGGAGGGCCTGGGCGTTCTTC. Translated, it gives CASSPAGTSGRAWAFF.

V usage is TRBV7-8 and J usage is TRBJ1-1; 8 nucleotides agree with TRBD1. There are 14 residues in the CDR3. The germline CDR1 and CDR2 sequences are SGHVS and FQNEAQ. Trimming took 5 bases from V and 4 from J; bases not matched to a gene: 6. The CDR3 DNA reads TGTGCCAGCAGCGCCGGACAGGGAGGCACTGAAGCTTTCTTT. It encodes CASSAGQGGTEAFF.

The chain carries TRBV6-4 and TRBJ1-1, with 9 bases matching TRBD1. CDR1 is MRHNA and CDR2 is SNTAGT in the germline V gene. J gave up 10 bases and V 6 bases, and 9 bases lay outside the gene matches. This CDR3 has 13 amino acids. The CDR3: CASSADTGGVAFF. Here the CDR3 DNA reads TGTGCCAGCAGCGCTGATACAGGGGGCGTAGCTTTCTTT.

V usage is TRBV4-3 and J usage is TRBJ2-2; 10 bases map to TRBD2. Unmatched junction bases numbered 4, after V lost 6 bases and J lost 0 bases. This CDR3 region has 16 residues. Germline CDR1 LGHNA, CDR2 YSLEER. Written as DNA, the CDR3 is TGCGCCAGCAGGCGAGCGGGAGGGCCGAACACCGGGGAGCTGTTTTTT. Translating gives CASRRAGGPNTGELFF.

This CDR3 is CASSAGTEPRETQYF. The DNA for the CDR3 is TGCGCCAGCAGCGCCGGGACAGAGCCCCGGGAGACCCAGTACTTC. The chain links TRBV5-1 to TRBJ2-5; the match to TRBD1 covers 7 bases. Germline V gene data show CDR1 as SGHRS and CDR2 as YFSETQ. The CDR3 covers 15 residues. J was trimmed by 5 bases and V by 4 bases; bases with no gene match: 11.

The chain employs TRBV19 and TRBJ1-3; D is possibly TRBD1 (5 bases). Trimming took off 4 bases at V and 0 bases at J, with 10 bases between the two ends. The length of the CDR3 is 15 residues. Looked up from germline, CDR1 is LNHDA and CDR2 is SQIVND (reference sequence). This CDR3 is CASSNFGGSGNTIYF. CDR3 DNA: TGTGCCAGTAGTAATTTCGGGGGCTCTGGAAACACCATATATTTT.

The chain uses TRBV9 and TRBJ2-7; D remains ambiguous. Trimming left V 9 bases short and J 2 bases short, with 12 bases between. The CDR3 is 12 residues long. Germline CDR1 and CDR2: SGDLS and YYNGEE. The CDR3 sequence: CATLRVPYEQYV. Written as DNA, the CDR3 is TGTGCCACCCTTAGAGTGCCCTACGAGCAGTACGTC.

CDR3 amino acids: CASSKNLAGGTGSTDTQYF. CDR3 DNA: TGTGCCAGCTCCAAGAACCTAGCGGGGGGAACCGGTAGCACAGATACGCAGTATTTT. The chain employs TRBV18 and TRBJ2-3; 11 nucleotides line up with TRBD2. Germline V gene lookup returns CDR1 KGHSH and CDR2 LQKENI. V gave up 6 bases and J gave up 0 bases; unmatched junction bases: 14. This CDR3 has 19 amino acids.

A single count supports this clone. The V and J genes are TRBV28 and TRBJ2-1; the D is unclear. Germline loops: CDR1 MDHEN, CDR2 SYDVKM. V was pared by 8 bases and J by 10 bases, with 9 bases between. The length of the CDR3 is 10 residues. The CDR3: CASSSEEQFF. The CDR3 region has the DNA TGTGCCAGCTCCTCGGAGGAGCAGTTCTTC.

The V and J genes are TRBV10-3 and TRBJ1-2, with D perhaps TRBD1 (5 bases). From germline, CDR1 is ENHRY and CDR2 SYGVKD. The CDR3 sequence is 14 residues long. Trimming cost V 3 bases and J 1 base, with 9 bases left between them. The DNA of the CDR3 is TGTGCCATCAGTGACAAAGGGGTTAACTATGGCTACACCTTC. This encodes CAISDKGVNYGYTF.

This chain uses TRBV29-1 with TRBJ2-3; TRBD1 agrees at 9 bases. The germline CDR1 and CDR2 sequences are SQVTM and ANQGSEA. V lost 6 bases, J lost 2 bases, and 3 bases stayed unmatched. This CDR3 has 13 residues. The CDR3 protein is CSVRDRVTDTQYF. As DNA, the CDR3 is TGCAGCGTCCGGGACAGGGTCACAGATACGCAGTATTTT.

The rearrangement uses TRBV9 and TRBJ2-2, with 8 bases fitting TRBD1. The V gene's germline CDR1 is SGDLS and CDR2 YYNGEE. The CDR3 covers 15 residues. After removal of 0 bases from V and 5 bases from J, the junction contained 3 bases not matched to a gene. CDR3 protein: CASSVATGGTGELFF. As DNA, the CDR3 is TGTGCCAGCAGCGTAGCAACAGGGGGTACCGGGGAGCTGTTTTTT. The complete variable domain, with remaining parts taken from reference TRBV9 and TRBJ2-2, reads DSGVTQTPKHLITATGQRVTLRCSPRSGDLSVYWYQQSLDQGLQFLIQYYNGEERAKGNILERFSAQQFPDLHSELNLSSLELGDSALYFCASSVATGGTGELFFGEGSRLTVL.

The V and J genes are TRBV4-1 and TRBJ2-2, with TRBD2 matching over 16 bases. The CDR3 loop spans 20 amino acids. The germline gives CDR1 MGHRA, CDR2 YSYEKL. J was trimmed by 6 bases and V by 4 bases; bases with no gene match: 14. This CDR3 is CASSPPGAGTSGRASGELFF. CDR3 DNA sequence: TGCGCCAGCAGCCCCCCCGGAGCCGGGACTAGCGGGAGGGCCTCCGGGGAGCTGTTTTTT.

This chain uses TRBV27 with TRBJ2-4, with 8 bases aligning to TRBD1. V was pared by 0 bases and J by 7 bases, with 2 bases of the junction left unmatched. The CDR3 covers 14 residues. The germline CDR1 and CDR2 sequences are MNHEY and SMNVEV (reference sequence). This chain's CDR3 is CASSLSNRGNIQYF. The CDR3 nucleotides are TGTGCCAGCAGTTTATCGAACAGGGGGAACATTCAGTACTTC.

The count of this clone is one. The CDR3 loop reads CASSLDQSSFGRGRRETQYF. CDR3 DNA: TGTGCCAGCAGCTTAGATCAATCCTCCTTCGGCAGGGGGCGTCGAGAGACCCAGTACTTC. This chain joins TRBV11-2 and TRBJ2-5, with 8 bases fitting TRBD1. CDR1 SGHAT and CDR2 FQNNGV come from the germline V gene. J lost 4 bases, V lost 0 bases, and 19 bases had no gene match. CDR3 length: 20 amino acids.

The V and J genes are TRBV19 and TRBJ1-2; D call uncertain. Germline loops: CDR1 LNHDA, CDR2 SQIVND (reference sequence). V lost 5 bases and J lost 0, with 10 bases in between. The CDR3 extends over 14 amino acids. The CDR3: CASSSLNTNYGYTF. The CDR3 DNA reads as TGTGCCAGTAGTTCCCTCAACACTAACTATGGCTACACCTTC.

The V and J genes are TRBV6-2 or TRBV6-3 and TRBJ1-2; 9 bases line up with TRBD1. The CDR3 sequence is 15 residues long. V was clipped by 4 bases and J by 4 bases; unmatched bases: 7. Germline V gene sequence: CDR1 MNHEY, CDR2 SVGEGT. CDR3 coding DNA: TGTGCCAGCAGTTCCCCGGGACAGGGCTTCTATGGCTACACCTTC. Residues: CASSSPGQGFYGYTF.

This chain uses TRBV19 with TRBJ1-1; 11 bases fit TRBD1. Germline V CDR1 and CDR2: LNHDA, SQIVND (reference sequence). After removal of 5 bases from V and 8 bases from J, the junction contained 7 bases not matched to a gene. The CDR3 has 14 amino acids. Here the CDR3 DNA reads TGTGCCAGTAGTCGGACAGGGGGCCTCCGGGAAGCTTTCTTT. Translation: CASSRTGGLREAFF.

The genes are TRBV6-1 and TRBJ1-4; 11 bases agree with TRBD1. The CDR3 length is 15 residues. CDR1 and CDR2 from the germline V gene are MNHNS and SASEGT. V trimming: 3 bases; J trimming: 8 bases; junction bases outside the gene matches: 5. In DNA form, the CDR3 reads TGTGCCAGCAGTGACGGACAGGGGGCAGGGGAAAAACTGTTTTTT. Protein product: CASSDGQGAGEKLFF.

The rearrangement joins TRBV6-2 or TRBV6-3 to TRBJ1-2; 9 bases match TRBD1. J lost 2 bases, V lost 6 bases, and 7 bases had no gene match. The CDR3 is 15 amino acids. The germline V gene has CDR1 MNHEY and CDR2 SVGEGT. The CDR3 DNA reads TGTGCCAGCAGCCCGACCGGGACAGGGAACTATGGCTACACCTTC. The encoded protein is CASSPTGTGNYGYTF.

For this clone: Mismatch with germline at one junction end may stem from a read error. The chain combines TRBV5-5 with TRBJ2-7, with 12 bases aligning to TRBD2. This CDR3 is built from 15 residues. Germline V gene lookup returns CDR1 SGHKS and CDR2 YYEKEE (reference sequence). The chain's CDR3 is CASTLTSGGNYEQYF. CDR3 coding DNA: TGTGCCAGCACCTTGACTAGCGGGGGCAACTACGAGCAGTACTTC.

This clone has only a few counts. The chain links TRBV4-1 to TRBJ1-2; a weak D match, TRBD1 (5 bases). The germline gives CDR1 MGHRA, CDR2 YSYEKL. Trimming removed 1 base at V and 2 bases at J, with 14 bases between. This CDR3 is built from 16 residues. The CDR3 sequence: CASSQVFMSGNYGYTF. As DNA, the CDR3 is TGCGCCAGCAGCCAAGTATTCATGTCAGGGAACTATGGCTACACCTTC.